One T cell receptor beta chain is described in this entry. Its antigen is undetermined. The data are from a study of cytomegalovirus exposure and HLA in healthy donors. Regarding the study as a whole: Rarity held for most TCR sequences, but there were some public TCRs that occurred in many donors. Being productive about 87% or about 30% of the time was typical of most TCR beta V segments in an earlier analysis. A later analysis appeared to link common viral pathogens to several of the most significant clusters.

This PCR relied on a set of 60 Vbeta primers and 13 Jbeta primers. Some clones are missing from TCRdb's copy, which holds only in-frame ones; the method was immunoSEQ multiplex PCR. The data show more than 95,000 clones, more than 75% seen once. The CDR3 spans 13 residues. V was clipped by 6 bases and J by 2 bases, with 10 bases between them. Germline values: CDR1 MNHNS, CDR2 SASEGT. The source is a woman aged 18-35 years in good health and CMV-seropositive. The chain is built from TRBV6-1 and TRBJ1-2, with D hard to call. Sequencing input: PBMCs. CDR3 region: CASRWGENYGYTF. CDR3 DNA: TGTGCCAGCAGGTGGGGAGAGAACTATGGCTACACCTTC.